Listed below are T cell receptor beta chains from one sample, sequenced in a study of T-cell reconstitution after alpha-beta-depleted transplantation in children. A single record per CDR3 protein comes from TCRdb applying MiXCR to the PCR reads. The sample has almost 250,000 distinct CDR3 sequences, about 23% seen once; the top ten hold less than 3.5%. Specimen: PBMCs, collected before TCRalphabeta/CD19-depleted stem cell transplant. These receptors all stem from a girl aged 2-10 years with Fanconi anemia, due to receive a stem cell transplant. Both conserved end residues are part of each CDR3. Expanded clones get a size class; other rows say once, few or many, or leave the size out.

abundance | j_gene | v_gene | CDR3aa
few | TRBJ2-7 | TRBV28 | CASSGVGTGNSYEQYF
. | TRBJ2-7 | TRBV12-3/TRBV12-4 | CASSAPGPLYEQYF
. | TRBJ2-6 | TRBV6-5 | CASSYPSGPGANVLTF
. | TRBJ2-5 | TRBV3-1 | CASSQRDLNLPDQETQYF
many | TRBJ2-1 | TRBV4-2 | CASSLMTGRDEQFF
few | TRBJ2-5 | TRBV6-5 | CASSYTLAASRETQYF
. | TRBJ2-5 | TRBV6-1 | CASSASRGQETQYF
. | TRBJ2-6 | TRBV5-1 | CASSFEGPGANVLTF
. | TRBJ1-5 | TRBV20-1 | CSASQGASNQPQHF
. | TRBJ2-3 | TRBV29-1 | CSVEGSQGSDTQYF
. | TRBJ2-1 | TRBV29-1 | CSGPRQGGYNEQFF
few | TRBJ2-1 | TRBV20-1 | CSARDQSSSYNEQFF
. | TRBJ2-5 | TRBV7-2 | CASSTSGGSQETQYF
. | TRBJ2-1 | TRBV29-1 | CSVRTGTTGTEQFF
many | TRBJ2-7 | TRBV6-6 | CASSYSIYEQYF
few | TRBJ2-7 | TRBV28 | CASSEQGSSYEQYF
. | TRBJ2-7 | TRBV21-1 | CASSKSGRAYEQYF
many | TRBJ2-5 | TRBV11-2 | CASSLERSYQETQYF
few | TRBJ2-1 | TRBV7-6 | CASSLVGGLASFRDLAEQFF
once | TRBJ2-7 | TRBV7-6 | CASSLGPGAIYEQYF
many | TRBJ1-1 | TRBV29-1 | CSVAAYTEAFF
. | TRBJ2-3 | TRBV12-3/TRBV12-4 | CASSSGGRADTQYF
many | TRBJ2-4 | TRBV29-1 | CSVVYLAKNIQYF
. | TRBJ1-1 | TRBV6-1 | CASSVIKRGATEAFF
few | TRBJ2-7 | TRBV2 | CASRAGLPFYEQYF
many | TRBJ1-5 | TRBV6-5 | CASSSMREVVNQPQHF
. | TRBJ2-7 | TRBV5-1 | CASSWGLAGSYEQYF
many | TRBJ2-1 | TRBV10-3 | CAISESKGGRPGNEQFF
. | TRBJ2-5 | TRBV14 | CASSQDSRTGGQETQYF
medium-sized | TRBJ2-5 | TRBV20-1 | CSAGTHQETQYF
. | TRBJ2-5 | TRBV7-9 | CASSFNAGETQYF
many | TRBJ2-3 | TRBV10-3 | CAISGGPSTDTQYF
. | TRBJ2-7 | TRBV10-3 | CAISEGGTRVYEQYF
few | TRBJ2-3 | TRBV2 | CASSDLRAGASTDTQYF
few | TRBJ2-1 | TRBV11-3 | CASSQTRDNEQFF